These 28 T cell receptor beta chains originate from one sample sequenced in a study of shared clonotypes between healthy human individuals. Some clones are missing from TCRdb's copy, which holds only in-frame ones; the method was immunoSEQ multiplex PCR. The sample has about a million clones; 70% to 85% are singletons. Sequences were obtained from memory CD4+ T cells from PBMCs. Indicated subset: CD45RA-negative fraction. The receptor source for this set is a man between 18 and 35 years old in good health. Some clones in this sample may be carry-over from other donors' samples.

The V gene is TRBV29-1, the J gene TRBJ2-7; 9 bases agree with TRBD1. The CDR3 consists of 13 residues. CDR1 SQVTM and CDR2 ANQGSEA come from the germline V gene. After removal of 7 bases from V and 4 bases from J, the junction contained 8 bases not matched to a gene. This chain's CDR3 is CSAAGTGRYEQYF. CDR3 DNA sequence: TGCAGCGCAGCCGGGACAGGGAGGTACGAGCAGTACTTC.

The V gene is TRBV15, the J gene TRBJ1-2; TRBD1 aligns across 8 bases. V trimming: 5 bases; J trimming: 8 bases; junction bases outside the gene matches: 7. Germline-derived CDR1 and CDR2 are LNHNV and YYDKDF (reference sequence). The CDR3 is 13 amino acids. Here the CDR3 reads CATSPRTGSGYTF. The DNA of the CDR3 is TGTGCCACCAGCCCGCGGACAGGGTCCGGCTACACCTTC.

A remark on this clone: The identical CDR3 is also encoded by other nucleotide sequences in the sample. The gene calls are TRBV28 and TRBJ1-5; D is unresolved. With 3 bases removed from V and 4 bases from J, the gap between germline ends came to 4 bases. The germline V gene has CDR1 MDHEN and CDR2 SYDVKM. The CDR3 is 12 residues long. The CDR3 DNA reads TGTGCCAGCAGTTTTGGGAATCAGCCCCAGCATTTT. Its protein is CASSFGNQPQHF.

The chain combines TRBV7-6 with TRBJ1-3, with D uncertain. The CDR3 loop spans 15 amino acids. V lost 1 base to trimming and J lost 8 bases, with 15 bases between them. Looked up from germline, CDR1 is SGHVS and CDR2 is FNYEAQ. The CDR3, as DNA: TGTGCCAGCAGCTTAGTCCCAGGACGCTGGGACACCATATATTTT. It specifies CASSLVPGRWDTIYF.

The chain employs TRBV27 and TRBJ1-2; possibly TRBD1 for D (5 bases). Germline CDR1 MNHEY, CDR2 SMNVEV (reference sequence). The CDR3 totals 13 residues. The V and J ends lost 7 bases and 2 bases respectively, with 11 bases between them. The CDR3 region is CASKSRGNYGYTF. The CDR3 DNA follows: TGTGCCAGCAAATCACGGGGCAACTATGGCTACACCTTC.

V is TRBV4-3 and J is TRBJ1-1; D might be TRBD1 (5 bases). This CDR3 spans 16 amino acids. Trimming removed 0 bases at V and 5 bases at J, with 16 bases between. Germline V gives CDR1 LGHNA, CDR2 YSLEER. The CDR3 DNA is TGCGCCAGCAGCCAAGATAGGGGTAGGGGAGAGACTGAAGCTTTCTTT. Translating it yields CASSQDRGRGETEAFF.

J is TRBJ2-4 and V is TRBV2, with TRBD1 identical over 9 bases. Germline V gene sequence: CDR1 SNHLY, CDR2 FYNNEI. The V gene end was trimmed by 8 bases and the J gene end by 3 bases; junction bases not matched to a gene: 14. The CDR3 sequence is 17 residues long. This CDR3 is CASGWTGVASGKNIQYF. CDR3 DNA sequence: TGTGCCAGCGGCTGGACAGGGGTCGCGTCGGGCAAAAACATTCAGTACTTC.

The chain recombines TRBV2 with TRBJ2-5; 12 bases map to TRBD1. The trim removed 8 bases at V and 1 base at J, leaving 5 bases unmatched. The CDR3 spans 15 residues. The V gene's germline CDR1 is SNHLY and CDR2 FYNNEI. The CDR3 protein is CASARDRGPQETQYF. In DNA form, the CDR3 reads TGTGCCAGCGCCCGGGACAGGGGGCCCCAAGAGACCCAGTACTTC.

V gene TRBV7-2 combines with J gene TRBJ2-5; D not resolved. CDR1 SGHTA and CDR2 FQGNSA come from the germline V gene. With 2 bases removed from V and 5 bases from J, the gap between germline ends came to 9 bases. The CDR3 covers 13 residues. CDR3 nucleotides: TGTGCCAGCAGCTTACGCAGTTACGAGACCCAGTACTTC. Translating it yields CASSLRSYETQYF.

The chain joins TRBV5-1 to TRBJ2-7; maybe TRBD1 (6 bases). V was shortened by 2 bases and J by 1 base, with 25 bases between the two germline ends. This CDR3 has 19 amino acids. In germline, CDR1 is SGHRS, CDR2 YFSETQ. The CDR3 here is CASSLWQGPQSMGSYEQYF. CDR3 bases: TGCGCCAGCAGCTTATGGCAGGGGCCGCAATCCATGGGGTCCTACGAGCAGTACTTC.

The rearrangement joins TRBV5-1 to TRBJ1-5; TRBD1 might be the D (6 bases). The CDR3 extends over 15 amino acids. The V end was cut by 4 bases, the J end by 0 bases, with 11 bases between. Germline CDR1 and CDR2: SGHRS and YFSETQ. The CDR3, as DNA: TGCGCCAGCAGCCGTTCAGGGGATAGCAATCAGCCCCAGCATTTT. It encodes CASSRSGDSNQPQHF.

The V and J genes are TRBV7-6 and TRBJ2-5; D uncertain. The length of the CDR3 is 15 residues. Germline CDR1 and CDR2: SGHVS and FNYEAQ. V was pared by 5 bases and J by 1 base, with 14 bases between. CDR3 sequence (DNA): TGTGCCAGCAGCCAGTTACAAGGGTTCCAAGAGACCCAGTACTTC. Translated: CASSQLQGFQETQYF.

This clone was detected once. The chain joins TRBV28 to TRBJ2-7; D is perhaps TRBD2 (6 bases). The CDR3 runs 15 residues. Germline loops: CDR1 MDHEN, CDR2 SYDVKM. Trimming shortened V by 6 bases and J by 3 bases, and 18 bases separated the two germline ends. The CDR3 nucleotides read TGTGCCAGCAGCATATTAACCGCGGGGTTCTACGAGCAGTACTTC. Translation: CASSILTAGFYEQYF.

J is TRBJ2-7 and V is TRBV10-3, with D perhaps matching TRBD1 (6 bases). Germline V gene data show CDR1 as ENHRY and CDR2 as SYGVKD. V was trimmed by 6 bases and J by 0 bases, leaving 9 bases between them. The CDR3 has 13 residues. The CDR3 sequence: CAIRGDNSYEQYF. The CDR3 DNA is TGTGCCATCAGGGGGGACAACTCCTACGAGCAGTACTTC.

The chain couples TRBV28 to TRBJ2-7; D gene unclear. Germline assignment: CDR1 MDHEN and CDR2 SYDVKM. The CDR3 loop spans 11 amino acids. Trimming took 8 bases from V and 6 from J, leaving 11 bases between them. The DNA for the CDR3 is TGTGCCAGCCATGCGCGGCGCGAGCAGTACTTC. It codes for CASHARREQYF.

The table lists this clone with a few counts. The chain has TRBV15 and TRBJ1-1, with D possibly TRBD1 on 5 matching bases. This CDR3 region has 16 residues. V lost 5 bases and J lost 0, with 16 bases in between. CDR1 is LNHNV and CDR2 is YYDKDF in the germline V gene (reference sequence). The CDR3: CATSAPQLGVNTEAFF. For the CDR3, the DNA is TGTGCCACCAGCGCACCCCAACTGGGGGTGAACACTGAAGCTTTCTTT. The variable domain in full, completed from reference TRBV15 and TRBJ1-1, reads DAMVIQNPRYQVTQFGKPVTLSCSQTLNHNVMYWYQQKSSQAPKLLFHYYDKDFNNEADTPDNFQSRRPNTSFCFLDIRSPGLGDTAMYLCATSAPQLGVNTEAFFGQGTRLTVV.

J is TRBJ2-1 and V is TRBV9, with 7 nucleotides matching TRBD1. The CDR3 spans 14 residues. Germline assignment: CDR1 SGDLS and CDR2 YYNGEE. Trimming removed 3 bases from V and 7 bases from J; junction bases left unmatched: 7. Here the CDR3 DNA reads TGTGCCAGCAGCGCACAGGGGATGGGTAATGAGCAGTTCTTC. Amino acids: CASSAQGMGNEQFF.

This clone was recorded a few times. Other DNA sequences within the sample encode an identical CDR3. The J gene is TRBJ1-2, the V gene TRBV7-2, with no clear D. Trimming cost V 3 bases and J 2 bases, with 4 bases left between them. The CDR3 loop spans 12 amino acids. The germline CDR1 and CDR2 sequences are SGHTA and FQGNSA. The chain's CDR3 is CASSFGNYGYTF. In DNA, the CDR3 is TGTGCCAGCAGCTTTGGAAACTATGGCTACACCTTC.

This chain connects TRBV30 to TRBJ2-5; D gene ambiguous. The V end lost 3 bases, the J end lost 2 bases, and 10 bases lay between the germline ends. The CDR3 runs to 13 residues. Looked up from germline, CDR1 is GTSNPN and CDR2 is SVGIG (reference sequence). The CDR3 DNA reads TGTGCCTGGAGATGGACCGGACAAGAGACCCAGTACTTC. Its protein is CAWRWTGQETQYF.

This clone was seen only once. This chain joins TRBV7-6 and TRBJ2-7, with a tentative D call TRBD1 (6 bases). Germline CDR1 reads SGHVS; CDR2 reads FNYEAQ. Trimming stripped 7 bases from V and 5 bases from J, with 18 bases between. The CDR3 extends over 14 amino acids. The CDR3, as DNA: TGTGCCAGCAAATTACAGGGCGCCGCGGACGAGCAGTACTTC. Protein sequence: CASKLQGAADEQYF.

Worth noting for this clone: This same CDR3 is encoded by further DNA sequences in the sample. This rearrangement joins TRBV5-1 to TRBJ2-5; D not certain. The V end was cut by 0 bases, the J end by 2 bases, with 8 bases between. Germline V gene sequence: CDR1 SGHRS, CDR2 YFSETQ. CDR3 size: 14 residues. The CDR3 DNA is TGCGCCAGCAGCTTGGGGGCTGCTCAAGAGACCCAGTACTTC. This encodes CASSLGAAQETQYF.

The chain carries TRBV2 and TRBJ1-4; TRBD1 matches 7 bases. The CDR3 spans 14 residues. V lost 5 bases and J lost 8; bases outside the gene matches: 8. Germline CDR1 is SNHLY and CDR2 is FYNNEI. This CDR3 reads CASSRDSSGEKLFF. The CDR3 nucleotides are TGTGCCAGCAGTCGGGACAGCTCAGGGGAAAAACTGTTTTTT.

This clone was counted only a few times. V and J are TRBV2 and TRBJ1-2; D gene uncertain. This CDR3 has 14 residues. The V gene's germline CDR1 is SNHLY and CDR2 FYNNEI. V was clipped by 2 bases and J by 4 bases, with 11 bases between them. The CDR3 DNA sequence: TGTGCCAGCAGTGAAAGGGAGGACTTCTATGGCTACACCTTC. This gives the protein CASSEREDFYGYTF.

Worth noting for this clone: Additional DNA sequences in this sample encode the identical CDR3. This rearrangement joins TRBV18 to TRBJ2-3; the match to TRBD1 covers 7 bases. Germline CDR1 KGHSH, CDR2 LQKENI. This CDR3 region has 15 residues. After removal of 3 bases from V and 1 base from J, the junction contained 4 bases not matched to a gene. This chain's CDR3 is CASSPRQGRTDTQYF. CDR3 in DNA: TGTGCCAGCTCACCCCGACAGGGCCGCACAGATACGCAGTATTTT.

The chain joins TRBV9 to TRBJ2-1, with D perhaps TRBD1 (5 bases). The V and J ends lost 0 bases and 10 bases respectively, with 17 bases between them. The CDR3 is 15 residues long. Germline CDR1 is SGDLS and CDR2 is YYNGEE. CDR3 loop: CASSVDGRAQREQFF. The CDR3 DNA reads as TGTGCCAGCAGCGTAGATGGCAGGGCCCAAAGGGAGCAGTTCTTC.

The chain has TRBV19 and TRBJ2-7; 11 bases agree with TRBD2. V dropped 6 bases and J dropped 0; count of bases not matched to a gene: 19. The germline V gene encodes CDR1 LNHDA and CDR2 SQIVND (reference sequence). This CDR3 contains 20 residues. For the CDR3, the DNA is TGTGCCAGTAGCAAAAACCTTCTAGCGGGAGGACCTTCGAGCTCCTACGAGCAGTACTTC. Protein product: CASSKNLLAGGPSSSYEQYF.

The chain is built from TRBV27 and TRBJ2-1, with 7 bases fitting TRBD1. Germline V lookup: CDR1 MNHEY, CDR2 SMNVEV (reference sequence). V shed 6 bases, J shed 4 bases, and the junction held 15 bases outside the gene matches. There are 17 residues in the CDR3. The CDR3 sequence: CASSSPSRAGGYNEQFF. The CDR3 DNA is TGTGCCAGCAGCTCACCTAGCCGGGCAGGGGGTTACAATGAGCAGTTCTTC.

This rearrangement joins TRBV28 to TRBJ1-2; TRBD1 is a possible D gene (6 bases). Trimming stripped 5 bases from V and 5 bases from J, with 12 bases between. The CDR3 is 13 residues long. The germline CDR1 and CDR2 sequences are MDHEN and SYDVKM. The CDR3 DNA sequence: TGTGCCAGCAGTACCGCCACAGGGTATGGCTACACCTTC. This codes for CASSTATGYGYTF.